This T cell receptor beta chain was observed in a study of cytomegalovirus exposure and HLA in healthy donors. About the study: Early released data had tens of millions of unique TCRs, all coming from HLA-typed donors. Study findings and constraints: Presence/absence analysis assumed near-uniform sequencing depth across donors. The authors judged a highly shared variant cluster likely a sequencing artifact.

In the PCR, 60 Vbeta and 13 Jbeta primers were used. The method was immunoSEQ multiplex PCR; TCRdb's version includes in-frame clones alone and lacks a portion of them. The repertoire holds approximately 240,000 clones, with 77% as singletons. Regarding this clone: The antigen remains undetermined.

CDR1 is MDHEN and CDR2 is SYDVKM in the germline V gene. CDR3 length: 14 amino acids. Trimming removed 6 bases from V and 4 bases from J, with 15 bases in between. Sequences were obtained from PBMCs. The source of this sequence is a woman in her sixties or seventies in good health and CMV-seropositive. The rearrangement links TRBV28 to TRBJ1-2; weak D call: TRBD1 (5 bases). CDR3 coding DNA: TGTGCCAGCAGATCAGGGCAAAGGAGCTATGGCTACACCTTC. Translation: CASRSGQRSYGYTF.